This T cell receptor (beta chain) was recovered during a study of blood T cell repertoires in COVID-19. Study summary: The origin of the acute and convalescent COVID-19 samples was the United States, Italy and Spain. PBMCs, B-cell-depleted T cells, or T cells provided the cDNA or gDNA that made up the material.

Trimming took 2 bases from V and 5 from J; bases not matched to a gene: 7. CDR1 LNHDA and CDR2 SQIVND come from the germline V gene (reference sequence). CDR3 length: 16 residues. Seattle enrolled patients during active infection and tracked them longitudinally. Under the authors' procedure: Nucleated cell counts were estimated from reference gene primer amplification. The table came from immunoSEQ multiplex PCR; TCRdb's copy has only in-frame clones and leaves some out. V and J calls and clone size come straight from that table; D and trimming were deduced from the DNA. This sample carries about 280,000 clones, 86% of them seen once, and the ten largest clones take around 14%.

This sequence joins TRBV19 and TRBJ2-3; 10 bases match TRBD1. The clonotype comes from a woman in her seventies with COVID-19, enrolled during active disease. What was sequenced was peripheral blood. Here the CDR3 DNA reads TGTGCCAGTAGTATAACGACAGGGGGCTGGGGAGATACGCAGTATTTT. It yields the protein CASSITTGGWGDTQYF.